The 4 T cell receptor beta chains below come from one sample, sequenced in a study of T cell responses to AZD1222 COVID-19 vaccine. Using immunoSEQ multiplex PCR, the repertoire was profiled, and TCRdb retains in-frame clones only, with some absent. The sample includes about 96,000 clones, around nine tenths of them seen just once. The sequences come from peripheral blood, collected on day 0 of AZD1222 vaccination. These receptors originate from an adult in good health.

The chain couples TRBV20-1 to TRBJ2-5; D remains ambiguous. The CDR3 has 11 residues. Per the germline V gene, CDR1 is DFQATT and CDR2 is SNEGSKA (reference sequence). V gave up 7 bases and J gave up 2 bases, with 8 bases separating them. CDR3 DNA sequence: TGCAGTGAGGTCGATCAAGAGACCCAGTACTTC. This sequence encodes CSEVDQETQYF.

This chain connects TRBV24-1 to TRBJ2-1; 12 bases map to TRBD2. The V gene end was trimmed by 3 bases and the J gene end by 2 bases; junction bases not matched to a gene: 13. The CDR3 runs to 20 residues. The germline CDR1 and CDR2 sequences are KGHDR and SFDVKD. The CDR3 DNA is TGTGCCACCAGTGATCCGACTAGCGGGAGAGGTGAATCCCCCTACAATGAGCAGTTCTTC. Translated: CATSDPTSGRGESPYNEQFF.

The chain carries TRBV6-5 and TRBJ2-5, with a weak D call TRBD1 (5 bases). Trimming took off 8 bases at V and 5 bases at J, with 12 bases between the two ends. Germline V gene sequence: CDR1 MNHEY, CDR2 SVGAGI. This CDR3 has 12 residues. In DNA form, the CDR3 reads TGTGCCAGCTCCCAGGGTATCGAGACCCAGTACTTC. Translating it yields CASSQGIETQYF.

This sequence joins TRBV27 and TRBJ1-3; D is unclear. This CDR3 spans 16 amino acids. Trimming removed 3 bases at V and 2 bases at J, with 14 bases between. Germline CDR1 MNHEY, CDR2 SMNVEV (reference sequence). CDR3 bases: TGTGCCAGCAGTTTCTCTGGAGGAGGCGCTGGAAACACCATATATTTT. Its translation is CASSFSGGGAGNTIYF.